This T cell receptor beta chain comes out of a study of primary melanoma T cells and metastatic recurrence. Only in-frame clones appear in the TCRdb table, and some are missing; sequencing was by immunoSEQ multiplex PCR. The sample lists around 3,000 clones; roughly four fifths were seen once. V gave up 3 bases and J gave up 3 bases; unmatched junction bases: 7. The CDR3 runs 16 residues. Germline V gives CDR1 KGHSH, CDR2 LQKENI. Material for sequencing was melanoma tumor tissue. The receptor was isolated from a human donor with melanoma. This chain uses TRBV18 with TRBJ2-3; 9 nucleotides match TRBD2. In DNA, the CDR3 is TGTGCCAGCTCACCTATAGCGGGAGCCACGACAGATACGCAGTATTTT. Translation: CASSPIAGATTDTQYF.